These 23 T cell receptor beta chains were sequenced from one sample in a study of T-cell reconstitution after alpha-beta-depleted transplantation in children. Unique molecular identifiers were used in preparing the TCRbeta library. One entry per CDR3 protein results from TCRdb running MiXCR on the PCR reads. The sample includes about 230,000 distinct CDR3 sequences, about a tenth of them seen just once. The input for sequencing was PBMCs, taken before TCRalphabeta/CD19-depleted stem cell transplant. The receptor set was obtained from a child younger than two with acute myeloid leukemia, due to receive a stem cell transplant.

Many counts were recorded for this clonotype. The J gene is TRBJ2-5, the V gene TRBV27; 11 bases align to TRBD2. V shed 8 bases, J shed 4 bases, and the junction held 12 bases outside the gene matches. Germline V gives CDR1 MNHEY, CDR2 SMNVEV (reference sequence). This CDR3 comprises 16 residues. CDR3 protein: CASLPWGLAGGETQYF. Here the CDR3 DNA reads TGTGCCAGCCTTCCTTGGGGGCTAGCGGGAGGAGAGACCCAGTACTTC.

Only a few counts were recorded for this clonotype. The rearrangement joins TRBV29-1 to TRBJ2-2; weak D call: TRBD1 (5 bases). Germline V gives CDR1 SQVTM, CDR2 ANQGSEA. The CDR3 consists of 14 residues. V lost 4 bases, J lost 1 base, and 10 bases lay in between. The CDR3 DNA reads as TGCAGCGTTGGGAAGGGGCAGAACACCGGGGAGCTGTTTTTT. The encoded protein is CSVGKGQNTGELFF.

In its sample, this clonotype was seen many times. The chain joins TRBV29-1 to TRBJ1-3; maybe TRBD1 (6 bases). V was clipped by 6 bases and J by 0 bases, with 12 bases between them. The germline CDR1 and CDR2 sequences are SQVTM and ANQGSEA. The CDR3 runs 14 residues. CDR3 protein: CSVMDSLSGNTIYF. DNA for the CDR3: TGCAGCGTGATGGACAGCCTCTCTGGAAACACCATATATTTT.

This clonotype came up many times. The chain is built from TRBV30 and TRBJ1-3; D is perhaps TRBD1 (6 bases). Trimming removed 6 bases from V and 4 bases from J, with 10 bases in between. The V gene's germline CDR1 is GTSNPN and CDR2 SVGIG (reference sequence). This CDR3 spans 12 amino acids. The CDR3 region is CACGTFGNTIYF. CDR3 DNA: TGTGCCTGCGGGACATTCGGAAACACCATATATTTT.

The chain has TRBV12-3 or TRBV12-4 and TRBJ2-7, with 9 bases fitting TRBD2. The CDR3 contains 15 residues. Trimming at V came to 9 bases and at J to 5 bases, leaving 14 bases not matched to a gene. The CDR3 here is CASRLGASGNDEQYF. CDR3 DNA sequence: TGTGCCAGTCGCCTGGGGGCTAGCGGGAACGACGAGCAGTACTTC.

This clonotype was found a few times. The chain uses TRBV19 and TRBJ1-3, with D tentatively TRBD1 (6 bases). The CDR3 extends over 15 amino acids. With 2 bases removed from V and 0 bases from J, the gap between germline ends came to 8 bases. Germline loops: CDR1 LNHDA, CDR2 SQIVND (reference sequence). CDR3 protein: CASSIQGFSGNTIYF. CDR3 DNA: TGTGCCAGTAGTATACAGGGGTTCTCTGGAAACACCATATATTTT. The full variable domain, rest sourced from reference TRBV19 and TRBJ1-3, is DGGITQSPKYLFRKEGQNVTLSCEQNLNHDAMYWYRQDPGQGLRLIYYSQIVNDFQKGDIAEGYSVSREKKESFPLTVTSAQKNPTAFYLCASSIQGFSGNTIYFGEGSWLTVV.

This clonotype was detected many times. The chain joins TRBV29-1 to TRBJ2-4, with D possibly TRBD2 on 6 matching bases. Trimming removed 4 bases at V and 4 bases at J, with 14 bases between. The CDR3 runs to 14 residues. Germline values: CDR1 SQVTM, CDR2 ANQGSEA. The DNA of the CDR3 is TGCAGCGTTGGGTATGGCGGGACTAAAAACATTCAGTACTTC. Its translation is CSVGYGGTKNIQYF.

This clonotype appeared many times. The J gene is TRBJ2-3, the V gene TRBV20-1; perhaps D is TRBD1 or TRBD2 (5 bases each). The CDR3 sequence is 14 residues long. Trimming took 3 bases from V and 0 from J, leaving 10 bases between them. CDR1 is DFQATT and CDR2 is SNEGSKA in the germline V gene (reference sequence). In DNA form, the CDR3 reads TGCAGTGCTAGTGGGGACGTCAGCACAGATACGCAGTATTTT. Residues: CSASGDVSTDTQYF.

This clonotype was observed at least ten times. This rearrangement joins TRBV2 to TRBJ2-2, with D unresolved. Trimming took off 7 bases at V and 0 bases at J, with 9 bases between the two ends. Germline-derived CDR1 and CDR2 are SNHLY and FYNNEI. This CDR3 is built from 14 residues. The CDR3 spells CASKELTNTGELFF. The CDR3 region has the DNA TGTGCCAGCAAGGAGCTCACGAACACCGGGGAGCTGTTTTTT.

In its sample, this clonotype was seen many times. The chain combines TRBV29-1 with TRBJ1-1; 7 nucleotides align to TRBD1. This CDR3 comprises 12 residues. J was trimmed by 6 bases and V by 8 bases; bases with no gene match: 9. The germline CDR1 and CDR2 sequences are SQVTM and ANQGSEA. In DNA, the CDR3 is TGCAGCTTCAACAGGGGTTCCCCTGAAGCTTTCTTT. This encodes CSFNRGSPEAFF.

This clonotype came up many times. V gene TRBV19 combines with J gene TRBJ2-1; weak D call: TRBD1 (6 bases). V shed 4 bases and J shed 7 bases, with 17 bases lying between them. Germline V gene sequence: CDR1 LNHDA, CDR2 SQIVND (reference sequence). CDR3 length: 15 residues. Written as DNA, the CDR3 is TGTGCCAGTAGTACATCAGACAGGAGAGGAAATGAGCAGTTCTTC. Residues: CASSTSDRRGNEQFF.

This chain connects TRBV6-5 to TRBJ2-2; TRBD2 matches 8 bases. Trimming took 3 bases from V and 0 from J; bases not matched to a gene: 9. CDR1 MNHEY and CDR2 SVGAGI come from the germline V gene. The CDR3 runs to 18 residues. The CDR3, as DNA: TGTGCCAGCAGTTATCACGCGGGAGGCCCTGCGAACACCGGGGAGCTGTTTTTT. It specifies CASSYHAGGPANTGELFF.

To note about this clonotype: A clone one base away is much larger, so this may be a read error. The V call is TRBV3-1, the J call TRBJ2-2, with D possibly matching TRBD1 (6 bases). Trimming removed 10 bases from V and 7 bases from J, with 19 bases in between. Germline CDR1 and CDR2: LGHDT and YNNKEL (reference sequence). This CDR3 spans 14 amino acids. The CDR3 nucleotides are TGTGCCACCTCTGAGGGGGATAGGGGCGGGGAGCTGTTTTTT. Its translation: CATSEGDRGGELFF. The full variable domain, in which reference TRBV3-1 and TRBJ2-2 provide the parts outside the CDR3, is DTAVSQTPKYLVTQMGNDKSIKCEQNLGHDTMYWYKQDSKKFLKIMFSYNNKELIINETVPNRFSPKSPDKAHLNLHINSLELGDSAVYFCATSEGDRGGELFFGEGSRLTVL.

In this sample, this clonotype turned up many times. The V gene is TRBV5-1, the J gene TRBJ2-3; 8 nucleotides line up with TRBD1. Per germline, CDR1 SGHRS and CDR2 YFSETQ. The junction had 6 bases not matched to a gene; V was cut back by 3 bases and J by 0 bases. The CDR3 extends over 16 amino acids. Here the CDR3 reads CASSWGTGASTDTQYF. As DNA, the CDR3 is TGCGCCAGCAGCTGGGGGACAGGTGCTAGCACAGATACGCAGTATTTT.

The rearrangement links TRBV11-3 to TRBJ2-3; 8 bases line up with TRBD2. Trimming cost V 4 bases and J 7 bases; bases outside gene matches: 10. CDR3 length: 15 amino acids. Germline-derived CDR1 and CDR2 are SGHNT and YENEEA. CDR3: CASSYRAGGRNTQYF. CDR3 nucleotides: TGTGCCAGCAGCTACAGGGCGGGAGGAAGGAATACGCAGTATTTT.

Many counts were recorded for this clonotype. The CDR3 sequence is CASSPVGAGNTIYF. CDR3 nucleotide sequence: TGCGCCAGCAGCCCTGTAGGTGCGGGAAACACCATATATTTT. The chain is built from TRBV4-1 and TRBJ1-3, with no clear D. V lost 4 bases, J lost 4 bases, and 11 bases lay in between. There are 14 residues in the CDR3. CDR1 and CDR2 (germline): MGHRA, YSYEKL.

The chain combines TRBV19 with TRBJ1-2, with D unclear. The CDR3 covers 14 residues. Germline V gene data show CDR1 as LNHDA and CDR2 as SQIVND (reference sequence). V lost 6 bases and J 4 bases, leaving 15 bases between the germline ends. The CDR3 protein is CASRGDGASYGYTF. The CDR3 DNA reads TGTGCCAGTAGAGGAGACGGTGCATCCTATGGCTACACCTTC.

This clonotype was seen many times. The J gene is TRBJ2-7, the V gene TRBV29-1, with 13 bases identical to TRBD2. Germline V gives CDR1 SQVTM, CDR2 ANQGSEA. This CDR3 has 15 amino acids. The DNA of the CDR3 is TGCACCTACCTACTGACTAGCGGGAGGATGGGAGAGCAGTACTTC. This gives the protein CTYLLTSGRMGEQYF.

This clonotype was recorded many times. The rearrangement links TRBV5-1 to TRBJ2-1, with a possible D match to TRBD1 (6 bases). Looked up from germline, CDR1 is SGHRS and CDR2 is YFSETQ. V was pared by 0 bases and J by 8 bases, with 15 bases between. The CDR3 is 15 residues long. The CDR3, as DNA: TGCGCCAGCAGCTTGGACAGGGTAGTAAGGGATGAGCAGTTCTTC. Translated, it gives CASSLDRVVRDEQFF. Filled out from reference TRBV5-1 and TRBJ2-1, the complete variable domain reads KAGVTQTPRYLIKTRGQQVTLSCSPISGHRSVSWYQQTPGQGLQFLFEYFSETQRNKGNFPGRFSGRQFSNSRSEMNVSTLELGDSALYLCASSLDRVVRDEQFFGPGTRLTVL.

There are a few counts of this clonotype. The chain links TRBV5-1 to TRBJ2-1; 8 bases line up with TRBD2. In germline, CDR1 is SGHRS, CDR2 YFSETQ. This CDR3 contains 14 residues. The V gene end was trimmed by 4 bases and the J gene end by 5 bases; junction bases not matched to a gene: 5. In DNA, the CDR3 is TGCGCCAGCAGCCTAAGCGGGGGAGACAATGAGCAGTTCTTC. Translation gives CASSLSGGDNEQFF.

The CDR3 is CASSYRDRGREQYF. DNA of the CDR3: TGCGCCAGCAGCTACCGGGACAGGGGGCGAGAGCAGTACTTC. The rearrangement joins TRBV5-1 to TRBJ2-7; 12 bases align to TRBD1. The CDR3 extends over 14 amino acids. Germline V CDR1 and CDR2: SGHRS, YFSETQ. With 3 bases clipped from V and 7 bases from J, the junction kept 5 bases outside the gene matches.

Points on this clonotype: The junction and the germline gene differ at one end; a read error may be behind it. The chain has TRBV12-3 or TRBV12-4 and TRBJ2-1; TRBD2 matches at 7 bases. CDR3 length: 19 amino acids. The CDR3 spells CTSSPQMIGSGSGIGEQFF. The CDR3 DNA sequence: TGTACCAGCAGTCCGCAAATGATAGGTAGCGGGTCTGGAATAGGTGAGCAGTTCTTC.

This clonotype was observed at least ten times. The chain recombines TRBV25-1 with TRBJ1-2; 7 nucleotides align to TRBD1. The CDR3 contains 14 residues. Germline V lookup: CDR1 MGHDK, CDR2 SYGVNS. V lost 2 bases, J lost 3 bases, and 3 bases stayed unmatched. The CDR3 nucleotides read TGTGCCAGCAGTGAACTGGGGACAGACTATGGCTACACCTTC. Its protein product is CASSELGTDYGYTF.